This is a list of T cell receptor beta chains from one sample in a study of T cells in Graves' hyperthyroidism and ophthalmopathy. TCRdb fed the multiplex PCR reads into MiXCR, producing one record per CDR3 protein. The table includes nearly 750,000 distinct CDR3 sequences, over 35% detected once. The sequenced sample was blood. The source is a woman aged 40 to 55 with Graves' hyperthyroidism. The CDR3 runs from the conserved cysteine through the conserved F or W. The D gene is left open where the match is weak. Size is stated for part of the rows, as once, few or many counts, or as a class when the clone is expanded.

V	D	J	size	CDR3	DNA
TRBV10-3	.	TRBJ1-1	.	CATGNKLAGGPGGEAFF	TGTGCCACCGGCAATAAACTAGCGGGAGGGCCCGGCGGGGAAGCTTTCTTT
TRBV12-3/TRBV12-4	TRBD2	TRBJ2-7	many	CASSGPGGREYF	TGTGCCAGCAGTGGCCCTGGGGGGAGGGAGTACTTC
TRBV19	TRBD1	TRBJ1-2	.	CASSVDRGLYGYTF	TGTGCCAGTAGCGTGGACAGGGGCCTGTATGGCTACACCTTC
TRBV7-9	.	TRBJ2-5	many	CASAREETQYF	TGTGCCAGCGCCAGGGAAGAGACCCAGTACTTC
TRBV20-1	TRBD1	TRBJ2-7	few	CSARDGTGEEPYEQYF	TGCAGTGCTAGAGATGGGACAGGGGAAGAACCCTACGAGCAGTACTTC
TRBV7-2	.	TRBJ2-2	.	CASSYRGRMTGELFF	TGTGCCAGCAGCTACCGGGGCCGGATGACCGGGGAGCTGTTTTTT
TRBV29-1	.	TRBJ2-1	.	CSVEDLVGANYNEQFF	TGCAGCGTTGAAGATCTGGTGGGAGCGAACTACAATGAGCAGTTCTTC
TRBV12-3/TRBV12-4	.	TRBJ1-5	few	CASSYPTPDNQPQHF	TGTGCCAGCAGTTACCCCACCCCCGATAATCAGCCCCAGCATTTT
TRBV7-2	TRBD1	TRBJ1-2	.	CASSLVDRAGGTYGYTF	TGTGCCAGCAGCTTAGTCGATAGGGCAGGGGGAACTTATGGCTACACCTTC
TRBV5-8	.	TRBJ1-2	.	CASSLRGSSDGYTF	TGTGCCAGCAGCTTGAGGGGGTCCTCGGATGGCTACACCTTC
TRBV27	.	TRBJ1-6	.	CASSFMSANSPLHF	TGTGCCAGCAGTTTTATGTCCGCCAATTCACCCCTCCACTTT
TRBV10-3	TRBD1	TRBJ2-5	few	CASSREPGGFVTQYF	TGTGCCAGCAGCAGAGAGCCAGGGGGCTTCGTGACCCAGTACTTC
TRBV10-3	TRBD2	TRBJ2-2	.	CASSATSATGELFF	TGTGCCAGCAGTGCTACTAGCGCGACCGGGGAGCTGTTTTTT
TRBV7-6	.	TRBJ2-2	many	CASSQGQTNTGELFF	TGTGCCAGCAGCCAAGGACAGACGAACACCGGGGAGCTGTTTTTT
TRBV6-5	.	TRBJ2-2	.	CASSVPVRSPRGLFF	TGTGCCAGCAGTGTCCCCGTCAGGTCTCCTAGGGGGCTGTTTTTT
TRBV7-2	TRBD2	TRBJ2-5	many	CASSPWTSGGARETQYF	TGTGCCAGCAGCCCCTGGACTAGCGGGGGGGCAAGGGAGACCCAGTACTTC
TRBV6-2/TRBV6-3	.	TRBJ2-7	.	CASQTLRVSSTYEQYF	TGTGCCAGCCAAACCCTCCGGGTAAGCAGTACCTACGAGCAGTACTTC